The 22 T cell receptor beta chains in this list originate from one sample, sequenced in a study of cytomegalovirus exposure and HLA in healthy donors. The PCR made use of 60 Vbeta and 13 Jbeta primers. Method: immunoSEQ multiplex PCR; TCRdb's copy keeps in-frame clones and lacks some. The sample yields 95,000 to 150,000 clones, roughly 65% seen once. Sequenced input: PBMCs. These receptors all stem from a middle-aged man in good health and CMV-seropositive.

This clone was counted between two and nine times. The V and J genes are TRBV27 and TRBJ2-1, with D possibly matching TRBD2 (7 bases). CDR1 and CDR2 (germline): MNHEY, SMNVEV (reference sequence). V was cut by 1 base and J by 6 bases, with 22 bases left in between. The length of the CDR3 is 18 residues. The CDR3 reads CASSLFFVLGGRFNEQFF. The CDR3 DNA reads TGTGCCAGCAGTTTATTTTTCGTCCTCGGGGGGCGTTTCAATGAGCAGTTCTTC.

This chain connects TRBV5-1 to TRBJ2-5; 10 nucleotides agree with TRBD2. V lost 4 bases to trimming and J lost 4 bases; unmatched junction nucleotides: 7. Germline CDR1 reads SGHRS; CDR2 reads YFSETQ. This CDR3 comprises 15 residues. The CDR3: CASSPAGGPGETQYF. The CDR3 bases are TGCGCCAGCAGCCCAGCGGGGGGGCCGGGAGAGACCCAGTACTTC.

V gene TRBV12-5 combines with J gene TRBJ2-2; possibly TRBD1 for D (7 bases). CDR1 LGHNT and CDR2 FRNRAP come from the germline V gene. Trimming took off 5 bases at V and 7 bases at J, with 17 bases between the two ends. This CDR3 has 15 amino acids. This CDR3 is CASGTRQGLVGELFF. The DNA for the CDR3 is TGTGCTAGTGGTACTCGACAGGGACTCGTCGGGGAGCTGTTTTTT.

CDR3: CASSVARDSNGEQFF. CDR3 DNA: TGTGCCAGCAGCGTAGCTCGAGATAGCAATGGTGAGCAGTTCTTC. V is TRBV9 and J is TRBJ2-1; no firm D call. V was cut by 0 bases and J by 9 bases, with 16 bases left in between. The CDR3 has 15 amino acids. Germline V gene lookup returns CDR1 SGDLS and CDR2 YYNGEE.

This clone was counted only a few times. CDR3 DNA: TGTGCCAGCAGTCCTATATCTTCTTGGGAGACCCAGTACTTC. It translates to CASSPISSWETQYF. V is TRBV6-6 and J is TRBJ2-5, with no clear D. V dropped 5 bases and J dropped 5 bases, with 15 bases sitting between them. The germline V gene encodes CDR1 MNHNY and CDR2 SVGAGI (reference sequence). The CDR3 spans 14 residues.

This clone was detected a few times. V usage is TRBV4-2 and J usage is TRBJ2-7; D possibly corresponds to TRBD1 (5 bases). Deletions cut 0 bases from V and 7 bases from J, with 13 bases between. The CDR3 is made up of 14 amino acids. The germline CDR1 and CDR2 sequences are LGHNA and YNFKEQ. The CDR3 bases are TGTGCCAGCAGCCAAGAGGGGCCAGAGCAGGAGCAGTACTTC. Translating gives CASSQEGPEQEQYF.

Only a few counts were recorded for this clone. This chain connects TRBV28 to TRBJ1-5; D possibly corresponds to TRBD1 (5 bases). In germline, CDR1 is MDHEN, CDR2 SYDVKM. V was pared by 0 bases and J by 5 bases, with 11 bases between. The CDR3 totals 15 residues. The DNA for the CDR3 is TGTGCCAGCAGTTTATGGGGGGGTGGTGATCAGCCCCAGCATTTT. It is translated as CASSLWGGGDQPQHF.

The chain combines TRBV5-6 with TRBJ2-2, with TRBD1 identical over 7 bases. Germline CDR1 reads SGHDT; CDR2 reads YYEEEE. The CDR3 has 17 residues. The V gene end was trimmed by 0 bases and the J gene end by 2 bases; junction bases not matched to a gene: 7. The CDR3 loop is CASSLDPRGLNTGELFF. The CDR3 coding sequence is TGTGCCAGCAGCTTGGACCCTAGGGGGCTAAACACCGGGGAGCTGTTTTTT.

The chain joins TRBV5-1 to TRBJ1-1; the D is unclear. Germline CDR1 reads SGHRS; CDR2 reads YFSETQ. V was cut by 4 bases and J by 1 base, with 2 bases left in between. The CDR3 runs to 11 residues. The CDR3 DNA sequence: TGCGCCAGCAGCCAGAACACTGAAGCTTTCTTT. This encodes CASSQNTEAFF.

The J gene is TRBJ2-5, the V gene TRBV28, with 10 bases aligning to TRBD1. Germline-derived CDR1 and CDR2 are MDHEN and SYDVKM. This CDR3 spans 16 amino acids. The ends lost 6 bases at V and 2 bases at J; junction bases unmatched: 9. The CDR3 protein is CASSTPGQGEQETQYF. The CDR3 DNA reads TGTGCCAGCAGCACGCCAGGACAGGGGGAGCAAGAGACCCAGTACTTC.

This chain links TRBV7-9 with TRBJ2-7; weak D call: TRBD1 (6 bases). V lost 5 bases and J lost 0, with 11 bases in between. CDR3 length: 14 residues. Germline CDR1 and CDR2: SEHNR and FQNEAQ (reference sequence). The CDR3 DNA reads as TGTGCCAGCAGCATAACAGGGAACTCCTACGAGCAGTACTTC. It encodes CASSITGNSYEQYF. The whole variable domain, remainder taken from reference TRBV7-9 and TRBJ2-7, is DTGVSQNPRHKITKRGQNVTFRCDPISEHNRLYWYRQTLGQGPEFLTYFQNEAQLEKSRLLSDRFSAERPKGSFSTLEIQRTEQGDSAMYLCASSITGNSYEQYFGPGTRLTVT.

The chain recombines TRBV29-1 with TRBJ2-7, with 11 bases fitting TRBD1. The CDR3 sequence is 13 residues long. Germline V gene lookup returns CDR1 SQVTM and CDR2 ANQGSEA. Trimming took 2 bases from V and 6 from J; bases not matched to a gene: 3. The CDR3 region is CSVESDRGLEQYF. The CDR3 DNA sequence: TGCAGCGTTGAATCGGACAGGGGGCTCGAGCAGTACTTC.

The J gene is TRBJ2-2, the V gene TRBV6-5; 7 positions match TRBD2. CDR3 length: 15 amino acids. With V trimmed by 8 bases and J by 5 bases, 11 bases remained unmatched. The V gene's germline CDR1 is MNHEY and CDR2 SVGAGI. The CDR3 protein is CASRTAHGGTGELFF. The CDR3 DNA follows: TGTGCCAGCCGCACCGCACACGGGGGGACCGGGGAGCTGTTTTTT.

This clone was counted once. The CDR3 spells CASGSGGTDTQYF. In DNA, the CDR3 is TGTGCCAGTGGTAGCGGGGGCACAGATACGCAGTATTTT. This chain links TRBV19 with TRBJ2-3, with 8 bases fitting TRBD2. The CDR3 loop spans 13 amino acids. The V segment lost 8 bases and the J segment 1 base; nucleotides outside the gene matches: 2. Looked up from germline, CDR1 is LNHDA and CDR2 is SQIVND (reference sequence).

The genes are TRBV10-3 and TRBJ2-5; 9 bases map to TRBD1. Trimming took 2 bases from V and 5 from J; bases not matched to a gene: 6. The CDR3 totals 15 residues. Germline values: CDR1 ENHRY, CDR2 SYGVKD. This CDR3 is CAISETGGYGETQYF. The DNA of the CDR3 is TGTGCCATCAGTGAGACAGGGGGCTATGGGGAGACCCAGTACTTC.

This chain uses TRBV28 with TRBJ1-4; a weak D match, TRBD1 (6 bases). Germline V gives CDR1 MDHEN, CDR2 SYDVKM. V lost 6 bases to trimming and J lost 8 bases, with 22 bases between them. The CDR3 spans 16 residues. Here the CDR3 DNA reads TGTGCCAGCAGCTCAGGAGGGGGGAGGGCGAGGGAAAAACTGTTTTTT. It is translated as CASSSGGGRAREKLFF.

This clone was picked up a small number of times. J is TRBJ2-7 and V is TRBV5-4, with 7 bases fitting TRBD1. Germline V gene sequence: CDR1 SGHNT, CDR2 YYREEE (reference sequence). The CDR3 sequence is 12 residues long. V was pared by 3 bases and J by 6 bases, with 3 bases of the junction left unmatched. CDR3 sequence: CASSSDRSEQYF. The CDR3 bases are TGTGCCAGCAGCTCGGACAGGAGCGAGCAGTACTTC. Complete variable domain (other parts from reference TRBV5-4 and TRBJ2-7): ETGVTQSPTHLIKTRGQQVTLRCSSQSGHNTVSWYQQALGQGPQFIFQYYREEENGRGNFPPRFSGLQFPNYSSELNVNALELDDSALYLCASSSDRSEQYFGPGTRLTVT.

The V call is TRBV19, the J call TRBJ2-5, with TRBD2 matching 9 bases. This CDR3 comprises 14 residues. In germline, CDR1 is LNHDA, CDR2 SQIVND (reference sequence). V gave up 6 bases and J gave up 4 bases; unmatched junction bases: 6. DNA of the CDR3: TGTGCCAGTAGCCTCAAGCGGGAGGTAGAGACCCAGTACTTC. Translating gives CASSLKREVETQYF.

The rearrangement joins TRBV7-2 to TRBJ1-2; 12 bases line up with TRBD1. Germline CDR1 is SGHTA and CDR2 is FQGNSA. The CDR3 has 15 amino acids. V was clipped by 5 bases and J by 4 bases; unmatched bases: 5. CDR3 DNA: TGTGCCAGCAGCATGGGACAGGGGGCTACCTATGGCTACACCTTC. It codes for CASSMGQGATYGYTF.

This clone was observed a few times. The gene calls are TRBV27 and TRBJ2-7, with 11 bases that match TRBD1. The CDR3 has 15 amino acids. With 2 bases clipped from V and 2 bases from J, the junction kept 2 bases outside the gene matches. Germline CDR1 is MNHEY and CDR2 is SMNVEV (reference sequence). The DNA of the CDR3 is TGTGCCAGCAGTTTAGGGGGACAGGGGGCCTACGAGCAGTACTTC. It codes for CASSLGGQGAYEQYF.

A remark on this clone: Additional DNA sequences in this sample encode the identical CDR3. V is TRBV6-1 and J is TRBJ2-7; 9 nucleotides match TRBD1. The junction had 2 bases not matched to a gene; V was cut back by 4 bases and J by 1 base. From germline, CDR1 is MNHNS and CDR2 SASEGT. CDR3 length: 14 residues. DNA for the CDR3: TGTGCCAGCAGTGCAGACAGGGGGTCCTACGAGCAGTACTTC. Protein sequence: CASSADRGSYEQYF.

Only one count was recorded for this clone. This chain uses TRBV5-4 with TRBJ2-5, with 10 bases aligning to TRBD1. The CDR3 length is 15 residues. J gave up 5 bases and V 4 bases, and 8 bases lay outside the gene matches. In germline, CDR1 is SGHNT, CDR2 YYREEE (reference sequence). CDR3 protein: CASSRPGQGRETQYF. CDR3 nucleotides: TGTGCCAGCAGCCGGCCGGGACAGGGGAGGGAGACCCAGTACTTC.